The 5 T cell receptor beta chains below all came from one sample that was sequenced in a study. TCRdb independently ran MiXCR on the RT-PCR reads; one entry per CDR3 protein. Here the sample spans about 680,000 distinct CDR3 sequences, 13% to 15% being singletons. Sequencing used memory CD4+ T cells from blood. These receptor sequences come from a female donor in good health, serving as a healthy control.

Many counts were recorded for this clonotype. This chain links TRBV5-1 with TRBJ1-1; TRBD1 is a possible D gene (6 bases). Trimming left V 0 bases short and J 4 bases short, with 10 bases between. From germline, CDR1 is SGHRS and CDR2 YFSETQ. The CDR3 extends over 14 amino acids. CDR3 protein: CASSLDRAITEAFF. The CDR3 DNA reads as TGCGCCAGCAGCTTGGACAGGGCCATCACTGAAGCTTTCTTT.

This chain links TRBV9 with TRBJ2-2; 9 bases are shared with TRBD1. This CDR3 spans 16 amino acids. Trimming removed 1 base from V and 0 bases from J; junction bases left unmatched: 1. The V gene's germline CDR1 is SGDLS and CDR2 YYNGEE. The chain's CDR3 is CASSVTGGTNTGELFF. The CDR3 DNA reads TGTGCCAGCAGCGTAACAGGGGGCACGAACACCGGGGAGCTGTTTTTT.

V usage is TRBV20-1 and J usage is TRBJ2-2; TRBD1 matches at 8 bases. Germline CDR1 DFQATT, CDR2 SNEGSKA (reference sequence). The length of the CDR3 is 16 residues. V was clipped by 3 bases and J by 1 base; unmatched bases: 7. CDR3 loop: CSARMSGTGNTGELFF. CDR3 DNA sequence: TGCAGTGCTAGGATGTCCGGGACAGGGAACACCGGGGAGCTGTTTTTT.

This chain joins TRBV3-1 and TRBJ2-1, with TRBD2 matching 13 bases. V lost 4 bases to trimming and J lost 10 bases; unmatched junction nucleotides: 4. Germline CDR1 reads LGHDT; CDR2 reads YNNKEL (reference sequence). The CDR3 runs 14 residues. CDR3 coding DNA: TGTGCCAGCAGCCCCCGACTAGCGGGAGGCGAGCAGTTCTTC. It codes for CASSPRLAGGEQFF.

This clonotype was seen at least ten times. This CDR3 reads CASSVGRSETQYF. The CDR3 DNA sequence: TGTGCCAGCAGTGTTGGTCGTAGTGAGACCCAGTACTTC. The V call is TRBV6-1, the J call TRBJ2-5; D ambiguous. Germline CDR1 MNHNS, CDR2 SASEGT. The length of the CDR3 is 13 residues. Deletions cut 4 bases from V and 5 bases from J, with 11 bases between.